The 26 T cell receptor beta chains presented below share a single source sample, sequenced in a study of cytomegalovirus exposure and HLA in healthy donors. The study ran its PCR with 60 Vbeta and 13 Jbeta primers. Profiled with immunoSEQ multiplex PCR; TCRdb holds only in-frame clones, not every one. The sample carries about 120,000 clones, about 76% recorded once. The sample comprised PBMCs. These receptors came from a man aged 60-69 years in good health and CMV-seropositive.

The chain recombines TRBV5-6 with TRBJ2-7; D is undetermined. V was shortened by 1 base and J by 0 bases, with 11 bases between the two germline ends. This CDR3 contains 15 residues. The V gene's germline CDR1 is SGHDT and CDR2 YYEEEE. In nucleotides, the CDR3 is TGTGCCAGCAGCTTGCCCGGTACCCGCTCCTACGAGCAGTACTTC. Amino acid sequence: CASSLPGTRSYEQYF.

The rearrangement uses TRBV10-3 and TRBJ1-1, with TRBD1 identical over 8 bases. V shed 11 bases and J 7 bases; nucleotides not matched to a gene: 9. This CDR3 comprises 12 residues. The germline V gene has CDR1 ENHRY and CDR2 SYGVKD. This CDR3 reads CAATPGGVEAFF. Written as DNA, the CDR3 is TGTGCCGCCACCCCAGGGGGCGTTGAAGCTTTCTTT.

The rearrangement joins TRBV5-6 to TRBJ1-2; D call uncertain. The germline CDR1 and CDR2 sequences are SGHDT and YYEEEE. This CDR3 spans 13 amino acids. With 4 bases removed from V and 6 bases from J, the gap between germline ends came to 13 bases. This CDR3 reads CASSLTVSDGYTF. In DNA, the CDR3 is TGTGCCAGCAGCCTAACAGTATCGGATGGCTACACCTTC.

The chain combines TRBV9 with TRBJ2-3; D possibly corresponds to TRBD2 (6 bases). Germline V gene lookup returns CDR1 SGDLS and CDR2 YYNGEE. Trimming cost V 3 bases and J 3 bases, with 11 bases left between them. The CDR3 is made up of 14 amino acids. The CDR3 DNA follows: TGTGCCAGCAGCGCAATGACTAGGACAGATACGCAGTATTTT. This encodes CASSAMTRTDTQYF.

This clone has only a few counts. The chain uses TRBV7-8 and TRBJ2-5; 7 bases agree with TRBD1. The CDR3 has 14 residues. With 5 bases clipped from V and 2 bases from J, the junction kept 5 bases outside the gene matches. Per germline, CDR1 SGHVS and CDR2 FQNEAQ. CDR3 amino acids: CASSPRDRQETQYF. CDR3 in DNA: TGTGCCAGCAGCCCTCGGGACAGACAAGAGACCCAGTACTTC.

This clone occurred a few times. The V and J genes are TRBV6-6 and TRBJ1-5; D is unclear. CDR1 MNHNY and CDR2 SVGAGI come from the germline V gene (reference sequence). CDR3 length: 13 amino acids. V lost 6 bases, J lost 9 bases, and 15 bases lay in between. The CDR3 DNA reads as TGTGCCAGCAGACAAGACTTATCGGGGCCCCAGCATTTT. It codes for CASRQDLSGPQHF.

This clone was observed a handful of times. The chain uses TRBV7-2 and TRBJ1-2; D remains unclear. Trimming shortened V by 1 base and J by 7 bases, and 13 bases separated the two germline ends. CDR1 and CDR2 from the germline V gene are SGHTA and FQGNSA. This CDR3 spans 14 amino acids. The CDR3 is CASSLGLVTSGYTF. Written as DNA, the CDR3 is TGTGCCAGCAGCTTAGGGTTGGTAACTAGTGGCTACACCTTC.

The chain recombines TRBV5-6 with TRBJ1-2, with D possibly matching TRBD1 (5 bases). Germline CDR1 reads SGHDT; CDR2 reads YYEEEE. V lost 6 bases, J lost 4 bases, and 13 bases lay in between. This CDR3 region has 13 residues. DNA of the CDR3: TGTGCCAGCAACAGGTGGGACTTCTATGGCTACACCTTC. Amino acid sequence: CASNRWDFYGYTF. The full variable domain, completed using reference TRBV5-6 and TRBJ1-2, is DAGVTQSPTHLIKTRGQQVTLRCSPKSGHDTVSWYQQALGQGPQFIFQYYEEEERQRGNFPDRFSGHQFPNYSSELNVNALLLGDSALYLCASNRWDFYGYTFGSGTRLTVV.

The CDR3 is CASSHILTGAGGYGYTF. CDR3 nucleotides: TGTGCCAGCAGCCATATACTGACAGGGGCAGGAGGCTATGGCTACACCTTC. The V call is TRBV4-2, the J call TRBJ1-2; 8 nucleotides agree with TRBD1. CDR3 length: 17 residues. Unmatched junction bases numbered 13, after V lost 3 bases and J lost 4 bases. Germline V gives CDR1 LGHNA, CDR2 YNFKEQ.

The CDR3 loop is CASSRRGGGVETQYF. The CDR3 DNA is TGTGCCAGCAGCCGCCGCGGCGGGGGGGTAGAGACCCAGTACTTC. This chain joins TRBV5-4 and TRBJ2-5; TRBD2 matches at 9 bases. The V and J ends lost 4 bases and 4 bases, in that order; junction bases with no gene match: 8. Germline values: CDR1 SGHNT, CDR2 YYREEE (reference sequence). The CDR3 runs 15 residues.

The chain combines TRBV5-6 with TRBJ2-3; 7 nucleotides match TRBD2. The V segment lost 4 bases and the J segment 4 bases; nucleotides outside the gene matches: 6. The germline V gene encodes CDR1 SGHDT and CDR2 YYEEEE. This CDR3 contains 14 residues. The CDR3 region has the DNA TGTGCCAGCAGCCAGAGCGGGGTCGCAGATACGCAGTATTTT. The encoded protein is CASSQSGVADTQYF.

This chain connects TRBV9 to TRBJ2-3, with 9 bases lining up with TRBD2. Germline CDR1 reads SGDLS; CDR2 reads YYNGEE. V shed 0 bases and J 4 bases; nucleotides not matched to a gene: 3. There are 15 residues in the CDR3. CDR3: CASSVASGKADTQYF. CDR3 sequence (DNA): TGTGCCAGCAGCGTAGCTAGCGGGAAAGCAGATACGCAGTATTTT.

This clone showed up just once. The CDR3 DNA is TGCGCCAGCAGCCTCCAGGGGGCCGCCGGAAACACCATATATTTT. It translates to CASSLQGAAGNTIYF. The chain joins TRBV5-1 to TRBJ1-3; 8 nucleotides match TRBD1. Germline-derived CDR1 and CDR2 are SGHRS and YFSETQ. With 4 bases clipped from V and 4 bases from J, the junction kept 7 bases outside the gene matches. The CDR3 totals 15 residues.

Of note for this clone: The same CDR3 can be traced to other DNA sequences in this sample. The gene calls are TRBV5-1 and TRBJ1-1, with TRBD1 matching over 9 bases. The J segment lost 5 bases and the V segment lost 4 bases, leaving 6 bases of the junction unmatched. CDR1 and CDR2 from the germline V gene are SGHRS and YFSETQ. CDR3 length: 14 residues. The CDR3 spells CASSPGQGRTEAFF. The DNA of the CDR3 is TGCGCCAGCAGCCCCGGACAGGGGAGGACTGAAGCTTTCTTT.

The chain combines TRBV15 with TRBJ2-2; D gene uncertain. Trimming took off 2 bases at V and 13 bases at J, with 11 bases between the two ends. Germline lookup yields CDR1 LNHNV and CDR2 YYDKDF (reference sequence). The CDR3 has 12 residues. This CDR3 reads CATSRSYRVLFF. The CDR3 DNA reads TGTGCCACCAGCAGATCCTATCGCGTGCTGTTTTTT.

In its sample, this clone was seen a few times. This chain uses TRBV27 with TRBJ2-3; TRBD1 might be the D (5 bases). The CDR3 spans 16 residues. Germline V CDR1 and CDR2: MNHEY, SMNVEV (reference sequence). The ends were cut back, 2 bases at V and 3 bases at J, with 15 bases in the middle. The CDR3 DNA reads as TGTGCCAGCAGTTTAAGGGGTACCTGGGGTACAGATACGCAGTATTTT. This translates into CASSLRGTWGTDTQYF.

V gene TRBV6-5 combines with J gene TRBJ1-5; D gene uncertain. Germline CDR1 MNHEY, CDR2 SVGAGI. The germline V and J ends were trimmed by 6 bases and 0 bases, with 12 bases remaining between them. The CDR3 loop spans 15 amino acids. The DNA for the CDR3 is TGTGCCAGCAGGCGACAAGAGACTAGCAATCAGCCCCAGCATTTT. It encodes CASRRQETSNQPQHF.

With regard to this clone: One junction end disagrees with the germline gene, perhaps due to a read error. This chain joins TRBV7-9 and TRBJ1-1; TRBD1 agrees at 12 bases. Per the germline V gene, CDR1 is SEHNR and CDR2 is FQNEAQ (reference sequence). The CDR3 is 16 residues long. Here the CDR3 reads CSSSAGQGAFGTEAFF. CDR3 in DNA: TGTTCCAGCAGCGCGGGACAGGGGGCTTTTGGCACTGAAGCTTTCTTT.

This clone has just one count. This chain joins TRBV27 and TRBJ2-5; D not resolved. The CDR3 runs 11 residues. Looked up from germline, CDR1 is MNHEY and CDR2 is SMNVEV (reference sequence). Trimming cost V 3 bases and J 5 bases, with 4 bases left between them. CDR3 residues: CASSFRETQYF. For the CDR3, the DNA is TGTGCCAGCAGTTTCCGGGAGACCCAGTACTTC.

The chain recombines TRBV25-1 with TRBJ1-3, with 8 bases identical to TRBD1. The CDR3 length is 16 residues. Germline-derived CDR1 and CDR2 are MGHDK and SYGVNS. V was clipped by 2 bases and J by 3 bases; unmatched bases: 6. CDR3 region: CASSEDRGVFGNTIYF. CDR3 coding DNA: TGTGCCAGCAGTGAAGACAGGGGAGTCTTTGGAAACACCATATATTTT.

The CDR3 sequence is CASSARGRKLLYEQYF. The CDR3 DNA is TGTGCCAGCAGCGCTAGGGGGCGCAAATTACTCTACGAGCAGTACTTC. The chain employs TRBV27 and TRBJ2-7, with 7 nucleotides matching TRBD1. V shed 6 bases, J shed 3 bases, and the junction held 14 bases outside the gene matches. Per the germline V gene, CDR1 is MNHEY and CDR2 is SMNVEV (reference sequence). The CDR3 covers 16 residues.

The chain combines TRBV4-2 with TRBJ2-5, with D tentatively TRBD1 (6 bases). CDR3 length: 16 amino acids. V dropped 4 bases and J dropped 2 bases, with 17 bases sitting between them. Germline V gives CDR1 LGHNA, CDR2 YNFKEQ. The CDR3 DNA reads TGTGCCAGCAGCCCATTAGGGGGAGCCGAACAAGAGACCCAGTACTTC. It codes for CASSPLGGAEQETQYF.

The V gene is TRBV13, the J gene TRBJ2-3, with D unclear. Looked up from germline, CDR1 is PRHDT and CDR2 is FYEKMQ (reference sequence). Trimming stripped 2 bases from V and 0 bases from J, with 3 bases between. This CDR3 is 13 amino acids long. The CDR3 sequence is CASSLSSTDTQYF. The CDR3 nucleotides read TGTGCCAGCAGCTTATCTAGCACAGATACGCAGTATTTT.

This chain connects TRBV9 to TRBJ2-5; 8 bases map to TRBD1. CDR1 SGDLS and CDR2 YYNGEE come from the germline V gene. CDR3 length: 16 amino acids. With 0 bases clipped from V and 5 bases from J, the junction kept 9 bases outside the gene matches. The DNA of the CDR3 is TGTGCCAGCAGCGTAGAGAGGTCAGGGGGCAAGGAGACCCAGTACTTC. Translation: CASSVERSGGKETQYF.

The chain carries TRBV5-1 and TRBJ2-6, with a weak D call TRBD1 (6 bases). Germline CDR1 and CDR2: SGHRS and YFSETQ. CDR3 length equals 15 residues. V shed 4 bases and J shed 1 base, with 9 bases lying between them. CDR3 protein: CASSITGSGANVLTF. Here the CDR3 DNA reads TGCGCCAGCAGCATTACAGGGTCTGGGGCCAACGTCCTGACTTTC.

V gene TRBV7-8 combines with J gene TRBJ1-2, with D possibly matching TRBD1 (5 bases). CDR1 and CDR2 from the germline V gene are SGHVS and FQNEAQ. The CDR3 has 15 amino acids. The V gene lost 5 bases and the J gene lost 5 bases, with 18 bases spanning the gap. Written as DNA, the CDR3 is TGTGCCAGCAGCCTAGACGGGGGGTCTGGGTATGGCTACACCTTC. As protein: CASSLDGGSGYGYTF.